Below, one TCR beta chain is given with its context. Its antigen is still unknown. Clones were read by immunoSEQ multiplex PCR, and TCRdb kept only the in-frame ones, dropping some. The data hold around 140,000 clones, with about 89% observed a single time. This entry belongs to a study of T cell responses to AZD1222 COVID-19 vaccine. Study observations and caveats: At baseline, seropositivity was found in only six or seven AZD1222 recipients. Breadth and depth of Spike-specific TCRs rose after two AZD1222 doses. Nearly half of unique spike-specific TCRs reportedly avoided B.1.351 and B.1.1.7 mutated regions.

Material: peripheral blood, obtained 28 days after the second dose of the MenACWY control vaccine. This receptor was taken from an adult who received the MenACWY meningococcal vaccine as a control.

CDR3 in amino acids: CASSLTGNTEAFF. The CDR3 coding sequence is TGTGCCAGCAGCTTAACAGGGAACACTGAAGCTTTCTTT. This chain connects TRBV7-8 to TRBJ1-1; TRBD1 is a possible D gene (5 bases). This CDR3 has 13 amino acids. Germline V gene sequence: CDR1 SGHVS, CDR2 FQNEAQ. V dropped 2 bases and J dropped 1 base, with 5 bases sitting between them. Together with reference TRBV7-8 and TRBJ1-1, the CDR3 gives the full variable domain: GAGVSQSPRYKVAKRGQDVALRCDPISGHVSLFWYQQALGQGPEFLTYFQNEAQLDKSGLPSDRFFAERPEGSVSTLKIQRTQQEDSAVYLCASSLTGNTEAFFGQGTRLTVV.